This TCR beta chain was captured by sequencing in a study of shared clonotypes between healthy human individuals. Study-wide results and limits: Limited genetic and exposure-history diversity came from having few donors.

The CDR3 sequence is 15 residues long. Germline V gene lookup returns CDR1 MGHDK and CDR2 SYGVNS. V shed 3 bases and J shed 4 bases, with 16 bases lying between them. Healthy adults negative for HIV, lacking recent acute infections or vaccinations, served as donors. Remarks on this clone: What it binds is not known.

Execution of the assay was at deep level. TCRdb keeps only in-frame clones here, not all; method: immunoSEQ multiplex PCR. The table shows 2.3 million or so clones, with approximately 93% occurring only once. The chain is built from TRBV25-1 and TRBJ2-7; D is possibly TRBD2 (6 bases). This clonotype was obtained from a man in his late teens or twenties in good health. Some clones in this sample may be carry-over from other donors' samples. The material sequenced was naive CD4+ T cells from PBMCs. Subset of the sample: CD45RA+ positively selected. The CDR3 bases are TGTGCCAGCAGTGACGGGGCTAGCGTTATGTACGAGCAGTACTTC. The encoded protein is CASSDGASVMYEQYF.